The clone carrying this TCR beta chain was detected a few times. Its antigen is as yet unknown. The data are from a study of identical twins. TCRdb re-derived calls from the 5' RACE reads in MiXCR, one entry per CDR3 protein. The sample yields around 1.7 million distinct CDR3 sequences, around a third seen once. General observations from the study: Where beta out-of-frame sequences were concerned, excess twin sharing was weaker. Insertions were reduced in abundant cord blood beta clonotypes but not in memory repertoires.

The source material was cord blood. The sequence was collected from a newborn girl in good health.

The chain's CDR3 is CASSGQFNEQFF. The CDR3 nucleotides read TGTGCCAGCAGCGGTCAGTTCAATGAGCAGTTCTTC. V gene TRBV28 combines with J gene TRBJ2-1, with D unresolved. The germline V and J ends were trimmed by 6 bases and 6 bases, with 9 bases remaining between them. The CDR3 consists of 12 residues. Germline V lookup: CDR1 MDHEN, CDR2 SYDVKM.